This entry concerns a single TCR beta chain. Investigators spread the genomic DNA of each subset evenly over several immunoSEQ plates. Only in-frame clones appear in the TCRdb table, and some are missing; sequencing was by immunoSEQ multiplex PCR. The sample shows 2 million or so clones, 85% to 95% of them seen only once. This entry comes from a study of shared clonotypes between healthy human individuals. Background on the study: CD8 memory received one plate per donor, CD8 naive two, CD4 memory three and CD4 naive three.

Per germline, CDR1 SGHVS and CDR2 FQNEAQ. V dropped 5 bases and J dropped 4 bases, with 15 bases sitting between them. CDR3 size: 15 residues. CD45RA+ naive and CD45RA-negative memory subsets were separated from CD4+ cells. The sequence derives from a man between 18 and 35 years old in good health. The sample consisted of naive CD4+ T cells sorted from blood. Regarding subset: CD45RA+ positively selected. The chain joins TRBV7-8 to TRBJ1-5; TRBD1 might be the D (6 bases). DNA of the CDR3: TGTGCCAGCAGCCCGGGGGCAGCCTATAATCAGCCCCAGCATTTT. It is translated as CASSPGAAYNQPQHF.